This entry describes one TCR beta chain. Its antigen is undetermined. Germline CDR1 and CDR2: MDHEN and SYDVKM. This CDR3 region has 14 residues. Trimming shortened V by 5 bases and J by 7 bases, and 15 bases separated the two germline ends. Clones were sequenced by immunoSEQ multiplex PCR, and TCRdb holds only the in-frame ones, with some missing. The table has 1,100,000 or so clones, around 78% seen once. This entry is derived from a study of shared clonotypes between healthy human individuals. Findings and caveats of the study: Naive subsets generally had larger estimated richness than memory subsets. Even with large depth, rarefaction showed that sorted-subset sequencing was incomplete.

The gene calls are TRBV28 and TRBJ2-1; TRBD2 is a possible D gene (6 bases). Source material: memory CD4+ T cells from PBMCs. Subset of the sample: CD45RA-negative fraction. The source is a man between 18 and 29 years old in good health. Some clones in this sample may be carry-over from other donors' samples. DNA for the CDR3: TGTGCCAGCAGTACAACCCGGGGGTTGAATGAGCAGTTCTTC. Translation: CASSTTRGLNEQFF. The full variable domain, rest sourced from reference TRBV28 and TRBJ2-1, is DVKVTQSSRYLVKRTGEKVFLECVQDMDHENMFWYRQDPGLGLRLIYFSYDVKMKEKGDIPEGYSVSREKKERFSLILESASTNQTSMYLCASSTTRGLNEQFFGPGTRLTVL.